What follows describes a single T cell receptor beta chain. The authors sequenced TCR beta from blood CD8+ and CD4+ T cells. Through negative isolation, CD4+ and CD8+ T cells were obtained, while TEMRA cells were enriched using FACS. The CDR3 totals 16 residues. Trimming pared 2 bases from V and 1 base from J, leaving 14 bases between. Germline values: CDR1 SGHVS, CDR2 FQNEAQ. The sample is drawn from a study of CD8 T cells in Susac syndrome. With random hexamers, 0.5 to 1 ug RNA was reverse transcribed. Via MiXCR, TCRdb re-called the immunoSEQ multiplex PCR reads, giving one row per CDR3 protein. The table records about 440,000 distinct CDR3 sequences, more than 70% of them present only once.

The TCR sequence derives from a human donor with multiple sclerosis. The chain is built from TRBV7-8 and TRBJ1-1, with no clear D. The sequenced sample consisted of CD8+ T cells from PBMCs. CDR3 in amino acids: CASSLPRGGGNTEAFF. DNA of the CDR3: TGTGCCAGCAGCTTACCCCGGGGAGGTGGGAACACTGAAGCTTTCTTT.